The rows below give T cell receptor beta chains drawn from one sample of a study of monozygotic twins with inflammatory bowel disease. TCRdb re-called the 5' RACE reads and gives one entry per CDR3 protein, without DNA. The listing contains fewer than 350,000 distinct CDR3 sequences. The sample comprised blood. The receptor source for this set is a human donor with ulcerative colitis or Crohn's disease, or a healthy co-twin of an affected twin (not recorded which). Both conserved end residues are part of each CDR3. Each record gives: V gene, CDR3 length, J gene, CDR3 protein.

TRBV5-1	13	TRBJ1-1	CASSFLLSLGAFF
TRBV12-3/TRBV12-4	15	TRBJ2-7	CASTSGLFESYEQYF
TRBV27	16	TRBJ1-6	CASSLVPGRFDSPLHF
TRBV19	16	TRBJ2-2	CASSTRQGARTGELFF
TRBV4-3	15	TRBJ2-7	CASSRRDIIPYEQYF
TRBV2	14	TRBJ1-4	CASSGDSRYEKLFF
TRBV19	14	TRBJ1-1	CASSGQGRNTEAFF
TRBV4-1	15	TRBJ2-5	CASSLTGGRQETQYF
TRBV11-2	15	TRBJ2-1	CASSLNLAGYNEQFF
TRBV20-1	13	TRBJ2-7	CSARPSGTYEQYF
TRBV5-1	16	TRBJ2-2	CASSPDRLSNTGELFF
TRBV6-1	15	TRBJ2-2	CASDPSPQNTGELFF